The 32 T cell receptor beta chains below all came from one sample that was sequenced in a study of beta chain features in type 1 diabetes. Reverse transcribing all isolated RNA meant expressed TCRB transcripts were sequenced. Profiled with immunoSEQ multiplex PCR; TCRdb holds only in-frame clones, not every one. The sample shows some 220,000 clones, approximately 11% of them seen only once. Specimen: central memory CD4+ T cells from blood. All receptors come from a man aged 18 to 35 in good health.

The V gene is TRBV2, the J gene TRBJ2-7, with D unresolved. Per germline, CDR1 SNHLY and CDR2 FYNNEI. The CDR3 totals 14 residues. Trimming removed 1 base from V and 3 bases from J, with 10 bases in between. The CDR3 spells CASSEGHAVYEQYF. In DNA, the CDR3 is TGTGCCAGCAGTGAAGGGCACGCGGTCTACGAGCAGTACTTC.

This clone was counted a few times. This rearrangement joins TRBV10-3 to TRBJ2-6; 9 bases are a match to TRBD2. The J segment lost 0 bases and the V segment lost 4 bases, leaving 4 bases of the junction unmatched. Per germline, CDR1 ENHRY and CDR2 SYGVKD. There are 17 residues in the CDR3. CDR3 protein: CAISVAAGGSGANVLTF. The CDR3 DNA reads as TGTGCCATCAGTGTTGCAGCGGGGGGCTCTGGGGCCAACGTCCTGACTTTC.

This clone was seen a few times. The CDR3 loop is CASTRTIGQQETQYF. In DNA form, the CDR3 reads TGTGCCAGCACCAGAACCATCGGACAGCAAGAGACCCAGTACTTC. The chain has TRBV6-5 and TRBJ2-5; D possibly corresponds to TRBD1 (6 bases). Trimming removed 7 bases from V and 2 bases from J, with 17 bases in between. The CDR3 runs to 15 residues. Germline V lookup: CDR1 MNHEY, CDR2 SVGAGI.

The V and J genes are TRBV9 and TRBJ2-6; 12 positions agree with TRBD2. The CDR3 spans 18 residues. Germline V gene sequence: CDR1 SGDLS, CDR2 YYNGEE. The J segment lost 4 bases and the V segment lost 4 bases, leaving 9 bases of the junction unmatched. The CDR3 region has the DNA TGTGCCAGCAGCCTTCCTAGCGGGAGGGCCTCAGGGGCCAACGTCCTGACTTTC. It codes for CASSLPSGRASGANVLTF.

The rearrangement uses TRBV5-5 and TRBJ2-1; D is possibly TRBD1 or TRBD2 (5 bases each). This CDR3 is 12 amino acids long. CDR1 is SGHKS and CDR2 is YYEKEE in the germline V gene (reference sequence). V lost 5 bases and J 8 bases, leaving 11 bases between the germline ends. The CDR3 loop is CASSPRGDEQFF. DNA of the CDR3: TGTGCCAGCAGTCCGAGGGGAGATGAGCAGTTCTTC.

V gene TRBV7-9 combines with J gene TRBJ1-2; D might be TRBD1 (6 bases). The CDR3 consists of 15 residues. The V end was cut by 5 bases, the J end by 5 bases, with 18 bases between. Germline V gene sequence: CDR1 SEHNR, CDR2 FQNEAQ (reference sequence). In DNA, the CDR3 is TGTGCCAGCAGCCCCTACGCGGGGGCCGGGTATGGCTACACCTTC. It yields the protein CASSPYAGAGYGYTF.

With respect to this clone: The identical CDR3 is also encoded by other nucleotide sequences in the sample. The chain has TRBV30 and TRBJ2-1; no clear D gene. With 3 bases removed from V and 3 bases from J, the gap between germline ends came to 3 bases. CDR3 length: 11 residues. Germline CDR1 and CDR2: GTSNPN and SVGIG (reference sequence). The chain's CDR3 is CAWRDYNEQFF. CDR3 DNA: TGTGCCTGGAGGGACTACAATGAGCAGTTCTTC.

This rearrangement joins TRBV7-9 to TRBJ2-1, with D perhaps being TRBD1 or TRBD2 (6 bases each). The CDR3 covers 16 residues. CDR1 and CDR2 from the germline V gene are SEHNR and FQNEAQ (reference sequence). The V end was cut by 4 bases, the J end by 1 base, with 14 bases between. The CDR3 spells CASSSGAGRSYNEQFF. The CDR3 nucleotides are TGTGCCAGCAGCTCGGGGGCAGGGAGATCCTACAATGAGCAGTTCTTC.

The chain carries TRBV2 and TRBJ2-7; maybe TRBD2 (5 bases). The CDR3 is 14 amino acids. V lost 0 bases and J lost 6, with 12 bases in between. Looked up from germline, CDR1 is SNHLY and CDR2 is FYNNEI. The CDR3 loop reads CASSEAGGGPEQYF. The CDR3 DNA reads TGTGCCAGCAGTGAAGCAGGTGGCGGGCCCGAGCAGTACTTC.

The chain is built from TRBV10-3 and TRBJ1-1; no firm D call. From germline, CDR1 is ENHRY and CDR2 SYGVKD. The CDR3 is made up of 15 amino acids. The V gene lost 3 bases and the J gene lost 1 base, with 12 bases spanning the gap. CDR3 nucleotide sequence: TGTGCCATCAGTGATAGAACGGCTCAGAACACTGAAGCTTTCTTT. Its translation: CAISDRTAQNTEAFF.

This clone was seen a handful of times. The rearrangement joins TRBV27 to TRBJ2-3, with 10 bases aligning to TRBD2. CDR1 MNHEY and CDR2 SMNVEV come from the germline V gene (reference sequence). This CDR3 has 18 residues. V lost 5 bases and J lost 4; bases outside the gene matches: 15. In nucleotides, the CDR3 is TGTGCCAGCAGTCCCTGGCTAGCGGGGGTAAGAGAAGCAGATACGCAGTATTTT. Amino acids: CASSPWLAGVREADTQYF.

This chain links TRBV6-6 with TRBJ2-1; possibly TRBD2 for D (5 bases). From germline, CDR1 is MNHNY and CDR2 SVGAGI (reference sequence). This CDR3 spans 14 amino acids. Trimming shortened V by 6 bases and J by 0 bases, and 9 bases separated the two germline ends. CDR3 bases: TGTGCCAGCAGGTTAGGGAGCTCCTACAATGAGCAGTTCTTC. Amino acid sequence: CASRLGSSYNEQFF.

There are a few counts of this clone. The chain employs TRBV19 and TRBJ2-1; 9 positions agree with TRBD2. This CDR3 is built from 14 residues. Germline trimming cut 11 bases from V and 4 bases from J; bases unmatched to any gene: 9. The germline CDR1 and CDR2 sequences are LNHDA and SQIVND (reference sequence). The CDR3, as DNA: TGTGCCGGCTCCCCCAGCGGGAGGTACAATGAGCAGTTCTTC. It yields the protein CAGSPSGRYNEQFF.

The chain links TRBV18 to TRBJ2-3; possibly TRBD1 for D (5 bases). CDR1 is KGHSH, CDR2 LQKENI, per germline. The CDR3 length is 16 residues. Trimming removed 3 bases at V and 1 base at J, with 14 bases between. The CDR3: CASSPRVEWGTDTQYF. The CDR3 DNA reads TGTGCCAGCTCACCCAGGGTGGAGTGGGGCACAGATACGCAGTATTTT. The whole variable domain, filled in from reference TRBV18 and TRBJ2-3, reads NAGVMQNPRHLVRRRGQEARLRCSPMKGHSHVYWYRQLPEEGLKFMVYLQKENIIDESGMPKERFSAEFPKEGPSILRIQQVVRGDSAAYFCASSPRVEWGTDTQYFGPGTRLTVL.

V gene TRBV7-6 combines with J gene TRBJ2-2; the D is unclear. The CDR3 loop spans 19 amino acids. V lost 5 bases and J 0 bases, leaving 22 bases between the germline ends. Germline lookup yields CDR1 SGHVS and CDR2 FNYEAQ. The CDR3 spells CASSGPPENSEPNTGELFF. The CDR3 nucleotides read TGTGCCAGCAGCGGGCCCCCGGAAAATTCGGAACCGAACACCGGGGAGCTGTTTTTT.

This clone was counted a single time. The J gene is TRBJ2-7, the V gene TRBV29-1, with D hard to call. The CDR3 has 11 amino acids. V lost 7 bases to trimming and J lost 0 bases, with 7 bases between them. The germline V gene has CDR1 SQVTM and CDR2 ANQGSEA. DNA for the CDR3: TGCAGCGCGATGTTCTCCTACGAGCAGTACTTC. The encoded protein is CSAMFSYEQYF.

This chain joins TRBV5-6 and TRBJ1-1; D is ambiguous. The CDR3 has 13 amino acids. Trimming removed 0 bases at V and 1 base at J, with 4 bases between. Germline values: CDR1 SGHDT, CDR2 YYEEEE. The CDR3 nucleotides read TGTGCCAGCAGCTTGGTACCGAACACTGAAGCTTTCTTT. Encoded protein: CASSLVPNTEAFF.

The chain links TRBV7-2 to TRBJ2-1, with D unclear. CDR3 length equals 11 residues. The ends were cut back, 2 bases at V and 9 bases at J, with 5 bases in the middle. Germline V gene data show CDR1 as SGHTA and CDR2 as FQGNSA. The CDR3 nucleotides are TGTGCCAGCAGCTTATCCAGTGAGCAGTTCTTC. Amino acid sequence: CASSLSSEQFF.

This clone was seen many times. The chain employs TRBV29-1 and TRBJ2-3; D tentatively reads TRBD1 or TRBD2 (6 bases each). Per germline, CDR1 SQVTM and CDR2 ANQGSEA. The CDR3 extends over 15 amino acids. Trimming stripped 7 bases from V and 1 base from J, with 18 bases between. CDR3 sequence (DNA): TGCAGCGGTAGAGGGGGGCGGACTCGCACAGATACGCAGTATTTT. Residues: CSGRGGRTRTDTQYF.

The chain is built from TRBV18 and TRBJ2-1; 11 nucleotides match TRBD2. Germline loops: CDR1 KGHSH, CDR2 LQKENI. The CDR3 spans 17 residues. Losses at the gene ends were 3 bases for V and 8 bases for J; bases not matched to a gene: 12. The DNA of the CDR3 is TGTGCCAGCTCACCCTTACCCTTAGCGGGAGGGTCACATGAGCAGTTCTTC. Encoded protein: CASSPLPLAGGSHEQFF. Using reference TRBV18 and TRBJ2-1 for the parts outside the CDR3, the full variable domain is NAGVMQNPRHLVRRRGQEARLRCSPMKGHSHVYWYRQLPEEGLKFMVYLQKENIIDESGMPKERFSAEFPKEGPSILRIQQVVRGDSAAYFCASSPLPLAGGSHEQFFGPGTRLTVL.

The rearrangement joins TRBV28 to TRBJ2-3; D is possibly TRBD2 (5 bases). Trimming pared 5 bases from V and 1 base from J, leaving 10 bases between. The CDR3 is 14 amino acids. Germline CDR1 is MDHEN and CDR2 is SYDVKM. CDR3 region: CASSRTSGTDTQYF. DNA of the CDR3: TGTGCCAGCAGTAGGACTTCTGGCACAGATACGCAGTATTTT.

The chain has TRBV5-1 and TRBJ2-6; no clear D. Deletions cut 6 bases from V and 3 bases from J, with 7 bases between. Germline-derived CDR1 and CDR2 are SGHRS and YFSETQ. This CDR3 has 13 residues. Here the CDR3 reads CASTEFGANVLTF. The CDR3 bases are TGCGCCAGCACAGAATTTGGGGCCAACGTCCTGACTTTC.

The CDR3 spells CASSVTGTGGREQYF. The DNA of the CDR3 is TGTGCCAGCAGTGTAACCGGGACAGGGGGCCGGGAGCAGTACTTC. The chain recombines TRBV25-1 with TRBJ2-7; 12 nucleotides agree with TRBD1. The junction had 8 bases not matched to a gene; V was cut back by 4 bases and J by 7 bases. Germline loops: CDR1 MGHDK, CDR2 SYGVNS. This CDR3 is 15 amino acids long.

This clone has only a few counts. V and J are TRBV7-2 and TRBJ2-7, with TRBD2 matching 9 bases. Germline assignment: CDR1 SGHTA and CDR2 FQGNSA. The V and J ends lost 5 bases and 4 bases, in that order; junction bases with no gene match: 15. The CDR3 loop spans 17 amino acids. The CDR3 DNA sequence: TGTGCCAGCAGCCTTGCGGTATCGGCTAGCGGGAATTACGAGCAGTACTTC. Residues: CASSLAVSASGNYEQYF.

The chain links TRBV2 to TRBJ2-1; 12 positions match TRBD2. Losses at the gene ends were 7 bases for V and 4 bases for J; bases not matched to a gene: 5. The V gene's germline CDR1 is SNHLY and CDR2 FYNNEI. This CDR3 spans 15 amino acids. The CDR3 spells CASTGLAGLYNEQFF. For the CDR3, the DNA is TGTGCCAGCACTGGACTAGCGGGACTTTACAATGAGCAGTTCTTC.

The chain employs TRBV18 and TRBJ1-2; unclear D gene. V shed 3 bases and J shed 0 bases, with 11 bases lying between them. The germline V gene has CDR1 KGHSH and CDR2 LQKENI. This CDR3 has 15 amino acids. The CDR3 DNA sequence: TGTGCCAGCTCACCGTCTGAGGACTCTAACTATGGCTACACCTTC. Its protein is CASSPSEDSNYGYTF.

This clone was seen more than once but under ten times. J is TRBJ2-6 and V is TRBV18; no clear D gene. The CDR3 extends over 16 amino acids. Germline lookup yields CDR1 KGHSH and CDR2 LQKENI. V was trimmed by 2 bases and J by 0 bases, leaving 8 bases between them. Here the CDR3 DNA reads TGTGCCAGCTCACCATTAGATTTCTCTGGGGCCAACGTCCTGACTTTC. Protein product: CASSPLDFSGANVLTF. The whole variable domain, remainder taken from reference TRBV18 and TRBJ2-6, is NAGVMQNPRHLVRRRGQEARLRCSPMKGHSHVYWYRQLPEEGLKFMVYLQKENIIDESGMPKERFSAEFPKEGPSILRIQQVVRGDSAAYFCASSPLDFSGANVLTFGAGSRLTVL.

This clone turned up a few times. The chain links TRBV6-1 to TRBJ2-5, with D maybe TRBD1 (5 bases). CDR3 length: 14 amino acids. The germline V and J ends were trimmed by 2 bases and 2 bases, with 9 bases remaining between them. Germline loops: CDR1 MNHNS, CDR2 SASEGT. CDR3 sequence reads: CASSEMAGQETQYF. CDR3 bases: TGTGCCAGCAGTGAAATGGCAGGGCAAGAGACCCAGTACTTC.

This clone was seen once. The same CDR3 also results from other DNA sequences found in this sample. The V gene is TRBV9, the J gene TRBJ2-1; TRBD1 matches 9 bases. This CDR3 is 14 amino acids long. J gave up 9 bases and V 0 bases, and 4 bases lay outside the gene matches. Germline V gene data show CDR1 as SGDLS and CDR2 as YYNGEE. As DNA, the CDR3 is TGTGCCAGCAGCGTAGAGGGACAGGGAAGTGAGCAGTTCTTC. Protein product: CASSVEGQGSEQFF.

This clone was seen a handful of times. This chain connects TRBV29-1 to TRBJ2-2; D assignment may be TRBD1 or TRBD2 (5 bases each). The germline V gene has CDR1 SQVTM and CDR2 ANQGSEA. This CDR3 has 15 residues. V was clipped by 5 bases and J by 5 bases, with 18 bases between them. The CDR3 reads CSVRRGDWRTGELFF. CDR3 sequence (DNA): TGCAGCGTTCGCAGAGGGGATTGGAGGACCGGGGAGCTGTTTTTT.

This clone was counted a few times. CDR3 region: CATRTGAGYTF. The CDR3 coding sequence is TGTGCCACCAGGACAGGGGCTGGCTACACCTTC. This chain joins TRBV6-1 and TRBJ1-2; 9 bases are a match to TRBD1. The junction had 4 bases not matched to a gene; V was cut back by 10 bases and J by 7 bases. CDR3 length: 11 amino acids. Germline CDR1 reads MNHNS; CDR2 reads SASEGT.

The V gene is TRBV28, the J gene TRBJ2-3; unclear D gene. V was cut by 2 bases and J by 2 bases, with 5 bases left in between. The CDR3 loop spans 13 amino acids. The V gene's germline CDR1 is MDHEN and CDR2 SYDVKM. CDR3 region: CASSLGSTDTQYF. CDR3 sequence (DNA): TGTGCCAGCAGTTTAGGGTCCACAGATACGCAGTATTTT. Supplemented by reference TRBV28 and TRBJ2-3, the full variable domain reads DVKVTQSSRYLVKRTGEKVFLECVQDMDHENMFWYRQDPGLGLRLIYFSYDVKMKEKGDIPEGYSVSREKKERFSLILESASTNQTSMYLCASSLGSTDTQYFGPGTRLTVL.